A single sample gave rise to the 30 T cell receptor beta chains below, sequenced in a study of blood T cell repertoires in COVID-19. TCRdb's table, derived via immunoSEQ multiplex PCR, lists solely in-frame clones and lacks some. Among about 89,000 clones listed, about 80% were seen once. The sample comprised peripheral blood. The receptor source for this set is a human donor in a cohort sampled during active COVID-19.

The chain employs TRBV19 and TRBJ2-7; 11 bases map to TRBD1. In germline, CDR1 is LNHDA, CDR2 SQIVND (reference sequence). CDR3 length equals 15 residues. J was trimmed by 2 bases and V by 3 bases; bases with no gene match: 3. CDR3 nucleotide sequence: TGTGCCAGTAGTATTAGGACAGGGGGCGCCTACGAGCAGTACTTC. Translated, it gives CASSIRTGGAYEQYF.

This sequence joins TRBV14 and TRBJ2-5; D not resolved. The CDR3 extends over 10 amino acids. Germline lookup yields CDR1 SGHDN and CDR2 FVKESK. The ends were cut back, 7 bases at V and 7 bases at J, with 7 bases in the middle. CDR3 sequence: CASNYGTQYF. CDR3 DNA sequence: TGTGCCAGCAACTACGGGACCCAGTACTTC.

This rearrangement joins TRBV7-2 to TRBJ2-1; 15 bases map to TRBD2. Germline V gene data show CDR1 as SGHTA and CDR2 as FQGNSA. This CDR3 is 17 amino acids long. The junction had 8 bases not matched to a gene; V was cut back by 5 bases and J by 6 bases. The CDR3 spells CASSVGLAGGLRNEQFF. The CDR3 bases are TGTGCCAGCAGCGTCGGACTAGCGGGAGGGCTTCGCAATGAGCAGTTCTTC. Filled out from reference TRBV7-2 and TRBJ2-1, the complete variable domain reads GAGVSQSPSNKVTEKGKDVELRCDPISGHTALYWYRQSLGQGLEFLIYFQGNSAPDKSGLPSDRFSAERTGGSVSTLTIQRTQQEDSAVYLCASSVGLAGGLRNEQFFGPGTRLTVL.

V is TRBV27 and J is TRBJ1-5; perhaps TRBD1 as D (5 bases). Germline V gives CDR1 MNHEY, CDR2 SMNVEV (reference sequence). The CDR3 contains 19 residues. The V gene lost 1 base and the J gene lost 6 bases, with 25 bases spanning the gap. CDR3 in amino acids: CASSLWGRGGGRSSQPQHF. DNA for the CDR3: TGTGCCAGCAGTTTATGGGGACGTGGGGGGGGTAGGAGTAGTCAGCCCCAGCATTTT.

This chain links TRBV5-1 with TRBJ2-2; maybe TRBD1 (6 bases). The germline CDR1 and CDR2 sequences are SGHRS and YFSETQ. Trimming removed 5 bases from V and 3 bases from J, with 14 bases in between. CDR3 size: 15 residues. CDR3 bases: TGCGCCAGCAGACCTACAGGGTTGCACACCGGGGAGCTGTTTTTT. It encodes CASRPTGLHTGELFF.

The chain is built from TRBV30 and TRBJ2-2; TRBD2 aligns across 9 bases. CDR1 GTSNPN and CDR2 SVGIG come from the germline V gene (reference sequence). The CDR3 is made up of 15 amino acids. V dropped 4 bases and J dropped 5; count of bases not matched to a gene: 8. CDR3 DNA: TGTGCCTGGAAGGGCGCGGGAGGGGGGACCGGGGAGCTGTTTTTT. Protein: CAWKGAGGGTGELFF.

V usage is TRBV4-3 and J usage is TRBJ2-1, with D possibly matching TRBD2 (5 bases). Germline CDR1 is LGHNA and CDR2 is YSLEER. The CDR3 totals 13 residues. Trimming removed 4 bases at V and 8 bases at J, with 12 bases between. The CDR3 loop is CASSRRAGDEQFF. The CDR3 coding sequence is TGCGCCAGCAGCCGCCGGGCGGGTGATGAGCAGTTCTTC.

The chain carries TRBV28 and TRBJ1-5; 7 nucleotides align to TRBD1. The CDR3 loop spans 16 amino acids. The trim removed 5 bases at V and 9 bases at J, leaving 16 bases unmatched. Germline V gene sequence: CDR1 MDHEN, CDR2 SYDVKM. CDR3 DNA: TGTGCCAGCAGTCCCGCTGACAGGGCGTCCGTACGGCCCCAGCATTTT. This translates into CASSPADRASVRPQHF.

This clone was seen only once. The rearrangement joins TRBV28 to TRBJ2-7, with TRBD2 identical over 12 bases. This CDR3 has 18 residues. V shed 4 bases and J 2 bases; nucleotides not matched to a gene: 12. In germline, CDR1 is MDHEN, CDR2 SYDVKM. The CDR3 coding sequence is TGTGCCAGCAGTTCACCACCCCTACTAGCGGGAGGAACCTACGAGCAGTACTTC. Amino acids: CASSSPPLLAGGTYEQYF.

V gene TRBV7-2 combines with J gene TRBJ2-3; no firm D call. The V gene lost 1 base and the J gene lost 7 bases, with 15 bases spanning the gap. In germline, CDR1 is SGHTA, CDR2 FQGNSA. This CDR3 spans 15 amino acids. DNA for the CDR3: TGTGCCAGCAGCTTAGTCGTTGGAACTAAACATACGCAGTATTTT. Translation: CASSLVVGTKHTQYF.

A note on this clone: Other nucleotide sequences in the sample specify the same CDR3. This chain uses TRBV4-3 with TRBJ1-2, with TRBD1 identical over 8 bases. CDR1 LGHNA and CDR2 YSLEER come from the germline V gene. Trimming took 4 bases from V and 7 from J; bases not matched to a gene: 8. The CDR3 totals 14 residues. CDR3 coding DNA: TGCGCCAGCAGCCCTCGGGGACAGGAAGGTGGCTACACCTTC. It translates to CASSPRGQEGGYTF.

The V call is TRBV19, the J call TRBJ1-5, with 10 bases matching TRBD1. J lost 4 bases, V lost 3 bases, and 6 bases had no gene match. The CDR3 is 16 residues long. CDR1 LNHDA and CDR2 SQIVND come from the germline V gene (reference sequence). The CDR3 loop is CASSIRQGARNQPQHF. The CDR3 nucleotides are TGTGCCAGTAGTATCCGACAGGGGGCGCGAAATCAGCCCCAGCATTTT.

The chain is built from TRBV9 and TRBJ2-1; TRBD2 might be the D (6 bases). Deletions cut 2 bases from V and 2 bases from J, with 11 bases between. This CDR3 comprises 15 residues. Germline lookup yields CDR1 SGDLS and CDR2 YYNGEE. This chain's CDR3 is CASSVGTGTYNEQFF. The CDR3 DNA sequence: TGTGCCAGCAGCGTGGGGACTGGAACCTACAATGAGCAGTTCTTC.

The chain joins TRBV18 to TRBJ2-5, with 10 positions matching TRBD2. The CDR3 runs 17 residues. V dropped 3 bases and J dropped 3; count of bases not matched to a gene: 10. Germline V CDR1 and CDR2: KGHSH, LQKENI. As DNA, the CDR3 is TGTGCCAGCTCACCCCTACCGGGACTAGCGAGTGAAGAGACCCAGTACTTC. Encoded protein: CASSPLPGLASEETQYF.

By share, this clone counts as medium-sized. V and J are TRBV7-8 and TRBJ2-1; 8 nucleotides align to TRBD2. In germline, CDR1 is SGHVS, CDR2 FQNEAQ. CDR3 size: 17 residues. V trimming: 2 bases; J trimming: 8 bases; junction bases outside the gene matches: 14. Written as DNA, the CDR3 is TGTGCCAGCAGCTTACGTGCCCAAAGCGGGAGATCGGATGAGCAGTTCTTC. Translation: CASSLRAQSGRSDEQFF.

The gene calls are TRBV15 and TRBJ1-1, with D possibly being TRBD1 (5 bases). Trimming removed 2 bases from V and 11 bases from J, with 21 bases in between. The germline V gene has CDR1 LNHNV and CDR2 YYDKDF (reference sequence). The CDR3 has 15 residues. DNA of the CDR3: TGTGCCACCAGCAGACCCTCCGACAGCCCAGTGAGGGCTTTCTTT. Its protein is CATSRPSDSPVRAFF.

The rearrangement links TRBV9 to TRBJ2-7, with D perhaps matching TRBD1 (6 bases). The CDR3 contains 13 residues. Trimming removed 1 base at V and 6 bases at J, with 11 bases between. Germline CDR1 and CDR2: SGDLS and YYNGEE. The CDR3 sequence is CASSVSGVAEQYF. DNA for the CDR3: TGTGCCAGCAGCGTATCAGGGGTCGCCGAGCAGTACTTC. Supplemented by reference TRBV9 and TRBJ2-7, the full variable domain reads DSGVTQTPKHLITATGQRVTLRCSPRSGDLSVYWYQQSLDQGLQFLIQYYNGEERAKGNILERFSAQQFPDLHSELNLSSLELGDSALYFCASSVSGVAEQYFGPGTRLTVT.

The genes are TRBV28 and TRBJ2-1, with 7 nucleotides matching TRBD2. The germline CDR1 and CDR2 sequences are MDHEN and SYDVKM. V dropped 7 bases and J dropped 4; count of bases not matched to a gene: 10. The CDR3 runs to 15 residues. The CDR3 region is CASISPTLAYNEQFF. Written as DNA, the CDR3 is TGTGCCAGCATTTCCCCCACACTAGCGTACAATGAGCAGTTCTTC.

The DNA for the CDR3 is TGCAGCGCCATGACAGGGCCATACGAGCAGTACTTC. This codes for CSAMTGPYEQYF. The rearrangement uses TRBV29-1 and TRBJ2-7; TRBD1 agrees at 7 bases. Per germline, CDR1 SQVTM and CDR2 ANQGSEA. The V and J ends lost 7 bases and 4 bases, in that order; junction bases with no gene match: 7. The CDR3 runs 12 residues.

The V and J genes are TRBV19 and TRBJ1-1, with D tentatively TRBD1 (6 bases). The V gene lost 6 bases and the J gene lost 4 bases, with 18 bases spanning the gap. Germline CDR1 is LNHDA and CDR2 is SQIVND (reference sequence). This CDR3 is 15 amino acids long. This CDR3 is CASSDRMKRGTEAFF. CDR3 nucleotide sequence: TGTGCCAGTAGCGACAGGATGAAAAGGGGCACTGAAGCTTTCTTT.

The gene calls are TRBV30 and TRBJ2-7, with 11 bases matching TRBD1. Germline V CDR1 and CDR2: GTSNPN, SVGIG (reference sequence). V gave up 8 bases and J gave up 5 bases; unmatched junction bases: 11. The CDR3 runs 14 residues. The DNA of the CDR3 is TGTGCCCTAGCTAAGGGACAGGGGGGGAACGAGCAGTACTTC. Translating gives CALAKGQGGNEQYF.

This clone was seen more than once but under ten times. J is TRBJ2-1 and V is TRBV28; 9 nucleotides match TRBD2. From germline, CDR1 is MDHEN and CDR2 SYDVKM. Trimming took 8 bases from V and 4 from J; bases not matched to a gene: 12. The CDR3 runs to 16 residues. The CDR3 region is CASLTGREGRYNEQFF. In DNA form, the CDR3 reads TGTGCCAGCCTCACTGGGCGGGAGGGCCGGTACAATGAGCAGTTCTTC. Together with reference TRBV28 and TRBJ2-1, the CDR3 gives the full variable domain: DVKVTQSSRYLVKRTGEKVFLECVQDMDHENMFWYRQDPGLGLRLIYFSYDVKMKEKGDIPEGYSVSREKKERFSLILESASTNQTSMYLCASLTGREGRYNEQFFGPGTRLTVL.

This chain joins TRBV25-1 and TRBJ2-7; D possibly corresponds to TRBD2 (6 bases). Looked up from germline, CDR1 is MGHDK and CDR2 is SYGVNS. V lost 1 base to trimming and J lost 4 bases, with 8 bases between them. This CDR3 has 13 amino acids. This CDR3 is CASSELRGYEQYF. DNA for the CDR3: TGTGCCAGCAGTGAATTGCGGGGTTACGAGCAGTACTTC.

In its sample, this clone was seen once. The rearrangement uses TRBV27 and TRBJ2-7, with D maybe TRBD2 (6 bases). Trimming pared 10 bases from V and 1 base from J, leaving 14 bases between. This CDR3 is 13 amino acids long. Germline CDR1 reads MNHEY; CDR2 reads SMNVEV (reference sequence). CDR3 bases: TGTGCCACTGGGAGGTTGGGGTCCTACGAGCAGTACTTC. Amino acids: CATGRLGSYEQYF.

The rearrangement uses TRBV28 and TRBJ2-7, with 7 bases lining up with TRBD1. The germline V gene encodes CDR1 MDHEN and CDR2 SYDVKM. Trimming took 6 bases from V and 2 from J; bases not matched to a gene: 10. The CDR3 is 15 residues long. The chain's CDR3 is CASSTSGTETYEQYF. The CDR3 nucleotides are TGTGCCAGCAGCACCTCCGGGACAGAGACCTACGAGCAGTACTTC. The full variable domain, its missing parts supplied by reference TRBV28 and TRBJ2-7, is DVKVTQSSRYLVKRTGEKVFLECVQDMDHENMFWYRQDPGLGLRLIYFSYDVKMKEKGDIPEGYSVSREKKERFSLILESASTNQTSMYLCASSTSGTETYEQYFGPGTRLTVT.

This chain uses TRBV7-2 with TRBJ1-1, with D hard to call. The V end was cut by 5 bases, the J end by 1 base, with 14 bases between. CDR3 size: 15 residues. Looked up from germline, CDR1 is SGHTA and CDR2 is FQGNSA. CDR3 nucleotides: TGTGCCAGCAGCCCCTTCCTAAATCCGAACACTGAAGCTTTCTTT. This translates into CASSPFLNPNTEAFF.

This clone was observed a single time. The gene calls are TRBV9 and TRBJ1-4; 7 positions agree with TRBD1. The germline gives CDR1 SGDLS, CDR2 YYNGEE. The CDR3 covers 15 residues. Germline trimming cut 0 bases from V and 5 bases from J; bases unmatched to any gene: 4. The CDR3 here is CASSVVDRENEKLFF. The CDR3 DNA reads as TGTGCCAGCAGCGTAGTTGACAGGGAGAATGAAAAACTGTTTTTT.

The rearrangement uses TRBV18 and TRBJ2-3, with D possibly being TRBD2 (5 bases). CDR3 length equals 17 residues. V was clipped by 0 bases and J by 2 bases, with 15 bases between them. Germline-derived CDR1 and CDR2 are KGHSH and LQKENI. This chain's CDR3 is CASSPPRGRSNTDTQYF. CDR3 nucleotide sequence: TGTGCCAGCTCACCACCTAGAGGGCGATCTAACACAGATACGCAGTATTTT.

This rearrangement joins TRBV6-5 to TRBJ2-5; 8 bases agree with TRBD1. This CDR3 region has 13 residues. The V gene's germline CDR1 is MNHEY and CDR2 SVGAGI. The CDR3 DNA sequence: TGTTCTATACCTTGTGACAGGGGAGAGACCCAGTACTTC. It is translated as CSIPCDRGETQYF.

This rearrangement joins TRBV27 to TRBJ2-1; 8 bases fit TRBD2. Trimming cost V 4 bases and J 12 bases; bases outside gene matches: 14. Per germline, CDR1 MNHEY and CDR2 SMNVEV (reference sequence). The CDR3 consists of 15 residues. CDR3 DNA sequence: TGTGCCAGCAGTTCGCCGGGACTAGAGTGGGTAGGGCAGTTCTTC. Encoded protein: CASSSPGLEWVGQFF.